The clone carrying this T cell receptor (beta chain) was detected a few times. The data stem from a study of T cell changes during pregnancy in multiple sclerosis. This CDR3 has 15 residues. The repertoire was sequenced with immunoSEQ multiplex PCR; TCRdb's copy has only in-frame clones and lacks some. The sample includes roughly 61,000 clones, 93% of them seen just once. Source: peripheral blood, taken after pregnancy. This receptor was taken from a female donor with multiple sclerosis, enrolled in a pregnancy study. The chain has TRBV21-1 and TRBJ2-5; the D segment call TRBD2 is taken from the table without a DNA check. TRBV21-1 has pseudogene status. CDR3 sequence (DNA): TGTGCCAGCAGCAAATATGGACTAGGGCAAGAGACCCAGTACTTC. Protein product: CASSKYGLGQETQYF.